These T cell receptor beta chains were read from a single sample in a study of blood T cell repertoires in COVID-19. The table came from immunoSEQ multiplex PCR; TCRdb's copy has only in-frame clones and leaves some out. The sample includes roughly 250,000 clones, around 85% of them seen just once. The sample comprised peripheral blood. These receptors were taken from a woman at least 80 years old with acute or convalescent COVID-19. CDR3s include the opening cysteine and the closing phenylalanine or tryptophan. The order of the fields is V gene, J gene, clone size, D gene, CDR3 protein, CDR3 DNA. D genes are given only for firm matches. The listing skips clone size in some rows; elsewhere it reads once, few, many or a size class.

V gene: TRBV29-1; J gene: TRBJ1-2; clone size: .; D gene: .; CDR3 protein: CSGGSDGYTF; CDR3 DNA: TGCAGCGGAGGGAGCGATGGCTACACCTTC
V gene: TRBV12-5; J gene: TRBJ2-1; clone size: .; D gene: .; CDR3 protein: CASGLVAGRSPYNEQFF; CDR3 DNA: TGTGCTAGTGGTTTGGTGGCGGGCAGATCACCCTACAATGAGCAGTTCTTC
V gene: TRBV15; J gene: TRBJ2-1; clone size: .; D gene: TRBD1; CDR3 protein: CATSRDLTGGFNEQFF; CDR3 DNA: TGTGCCACCAGCAGAGATTTAACAGGGGGTTTCAATGAGCAGTTCTTC
V gene: TRBV7-9; J gene: TRBJ2-5; clone size: .; D gene: TRBD2; CDR3 protein: CASSPGLAGGWQETQYF; CDR3 DNA: TGTGCCAGCAGCCCGGGACTAGCGGGGGGGTGGCAAGAGACCCAGTACTTC
V gene: TRBV28; J gene: TRBJ2-1; clone size: .; D gene: TRBD2; CDR3 protein: CASTPRGGARNEQFF; CDR3 DNA: TGTGCCAGCACCCCTCGCGGGGGGGCAAGAAATGAGCAGTTCTTC
V gene: TRBV10-3; J gene: TRBJ1-5; clone size: .; D gene: TRBD1; CDR3 protein: CAISEGDRGGHQPQHF; CDR3 DNA: TGTGCCATCAGTGAGGGGGACAGGGGGGGCCATCAGCCCCAGCATTTT
V gene: TRBV10-3; J gene: TRBJ1-5; clone size: .; D gene: .; CDR3 protein: CAISDRAVGRGMNQPQHF; CDR3 DNA: TGTGCCATCAGTGATCGGGCGGTGGGCAGGGGTATGAATCAGCCCCAGCATTTT
V gene: TRBV19; J gene: TRBJ1-5; clone size: .; D gene: TRBD1; CDR3 protein: CASSAPGTGLNQPQHF; CDR3 DNA: TGTGCCAGCTCTGCCCCCGGGACAGGCCTAAATCAGCCCCAGCATTTT
V gene: TRBV5-1; J gene: TRBJ1-4; clone size: once; D gene: .; CDR3 protein: CASSLAQVVGEKLFF; CDR3 DNA: TGCGCCAGCAGCTTGGCCCAAGTCGTCGGTGAAAAACTGTTTTTT
V gene: TRBV6-5; J gene: TRBJ2-7; clone size: .; D gene: TRBD1; CDR3 protein: CASRQTGQSYEQYF; CDR3 DNA: TGTGCCAGCAGACAAACGGGACAGTCCTACGAGCAGTACTTC
V gene: TRBV5-1; J gene: TRBJ1-1; clone size: .; D gene: .; CDR3 protein: CASSAGGVNTEAFF; CDR3 DNA: TGCGCCAGCAGCGCGGGAGGCGTGAACACTGAAGCTTTCTTT
V gene: TRBV5-1; J gene: TRBJ2-3; clone size: .; D gene: TRBD1; CDR3 protein: CASSSGGGGTDTQYF; CDR3 DNA: TGCGCCAGCAGCTCAGGGGGTGGTGGCACAGATACGCAGTATTTT
V gene: TRBV5-1; J gene: TRBJ2-2; clone size: .; D gene: TRBD1; CDR3 protein: CASSLRTGITGELFF; CDR3 DNA: TGCGCCAGCAGCTTGAGGACAGGGATCACCGGGGAGCTGTTTTTT
V gene: TRBV5-4; J gene: TRBJ2-2; clone size: many; D gene: .; CDR3 protein: CASRLDRNTGELFF; CDR3 DNA: TGTGCCAGCAGGTTGGACAGGAACACCGGGGAGCTGTTTTTT
V gene: TRBV27; J gene: TRBJ2-5; clone size: once; D gene: .; CDR3 protein: CASSLGGRGAETQYF; CDR3 DNA: TGTGCCAGCAGTTTAGGTGGCAGGGGAGCAGAGACCCAGTACTTC
V gene: TRBV3-1/TRBV3-2; J gene: TRBJ1-2; clone size: .; D gene: TRBD1; CDR3 protein: CASSQIRGLVGYTF; CDR3 DNA: TGTGCCAGCAGCCAAATCAGGGGGCTGGTTGGCTACACCTTC
V gene: TRBV6-1; J gene: TRBJ1-6; clone size: .; D gene: .; CDR3 protein: CASSENPPRGSPLHF; CDR3 DNA: TGTGCCAGCAGTGAAAATCCCCCCCGGGGTTCACCCCTCCACTTT
V gene: TRBV7-9; J gene: TRBJ1-6; clone size: .; D gene: TRBD1; CDR3 protein: CASSDGQVYNSPLHF; CDR3 DNA: TGTGCCAGCAGCGACGGACAGGTCTATAATTCACCCCTCCACTTT
V gene: TRBV29-1; J gene: TRBJ2-1; clone size: .; D gene: TRBD1; CDR3 protein: CSVDPTGYNEQFF; CDR3 DNA: TGCAGCGTTGACCCGACAGGGTACAATGAGCAGTTCTTC
V gene: TRBV30; J gene: TRBJ1-1; clone size: .; D gene: TRBD1; CDR3 protein: CAWSARQGNEAFF; CDR3 DNA: TGTGCCTGGAGTGCCCGACAGGGGAATGAAGCTTTCTTT
V gene: TRBV11-2; J gene: TRBJ1-6; clone size: once; D gene: TRBD1; CDR3 protein: CASSVGQGVGSPLHF; CDR3 DNA: TGTGCCAGCAGCGTAGGACAGGGTGTTGGTTCACCCCTCCACTTT
V gene: TRBV5-1; J gene: TRBJ2-5; clone size: .; D gene: .; CDR3 protein: CASSSGGLGETQYF; CDR3 DNA: TGCGCCAGCAGCTCGGGGGGCTTGGGGGAGACCCAGTACTTC
V gene: TRBV18; J gene: TRBJ1-1; clone size: .; D gene: .; CDR3 protein: CASSPGGTNTEAFF; CDR3 DNA: TGTGCCAGCTCACCAGGGGGGACGAACACTGAAGCTTTCTTT
V gene: TRBV6-5; J gene: TRBJ1-1; clone size: .; D gene: TRBD1; CDR3 protein: CASRRDRGTTEAFF; CDR3 DNA: TGTGCCAGCAGGAGGGACAGGGGGACCACTGAAGCTTTCTTT
V gene: TRBV3-1/TRBV3-2; J gene: TRBJ1-1; clone size: .; D gene: TRBD1; CDR3 protein: CASTPGTGGNTEAFF; CDR3 DNA: TGTGCCAGCACCCCGGGGACAGGGGGGAACACTGAAGCTTTCTTT
V gene: TRBV4-2; J gene: TRBJ1-4; clone size: .; D gene: .; CDR3 protein: CASTRLDGQSEKLFF; CDR3 DNA: TGTGCCAGCACCAGACTCGACGGCCAGAGTGAAAAACTGTTTTTT
V gene: TRBV7-9; J gene: TRBJ2-1; clone size: .; D gene: TRBD1; CDR3 protein: CASSLAKGANNEQFF; CDR3 DNA: TGTGCCAGCAGCTTAGCAAAGGGGGCCAACAATGAGCAGTTCTTC
V gene: TRBV5-1; J gene: TRBJ1-4; clone size: .; D gene: .; CDR3 protein: CASSLDVREKLFF; CDR3 DNA: TGCGCCAGCAGCTTGGACGTTCGGGAAAAACTGTTTTTT
V gene: TRBV6-2/TRBV6-3; J gene: TRBJ2-3; clone size: few; D gene: .; CDR3 protein: CASSSRGGGQYF; CDR3 DNA: TGTGCCAGCAGTTCCCGGGGAGGAGGACAGTATTTT
V gene: TRBV7-3; J gene: TRBJ2-3; clone size: .; D gene: .; CDR3 protein: CASSREGRYTDTQYF; CDR3 DNA: TGTGCCAGCAGCAGAGAGGGCAGATACACAGATACGCAGTATTTT
V gene: TRBV12-3/TRBV12-4; J gene: TRBJ1-2; clone size: few; D gene: TRBD1; CDR3 protein: CASSRDRSGYTF; CDR3 DNA: TGTGCCAGCAGTAGGGACAGGAGTGGCTACACCTTC
V gene: TRBV5-4; J gene: TRBJ2-5; clone size: .; D gene: TRBD1; CDR3 protein: CASSFDRGRETQYF; CDR3 DNA: TGTGCCAGCAGCTTTGACAGGGGGCGCGAGACCCAGTACTTC